Below, 4 T cell receptor beta chains from the same sample are listed, as sequenced in a study of cytomegalovirus exposure and HLA in healthy donors. PCR employed 60 Vbeta and 13 Jbeta primers. Data came from immunoSEQ multiplex PCR; TCRdb stores just in-frame clones and leaves some out. The sample holds more than 100,000 clones, around two thirds seen once. Source material: PBMCs. The source of these receptors is a woman aged 40 to 55 in good health and CMV-seropositive.

This clone was counted only a few times. The chain is built from TRBV5-6 and TRBJ1-2; TRBD1 aligns across 7 bases. Germline V gene sequence: CDR1 SGHDT, CDR2 YYEEEE. CDR3 length: 17 residues. V was clipped by 4 bases and J by 2 bases; unmatched bases: 14. DNA of the CDR3: TGTGCCAGCAGCATAAGAGGGGGCAGGTTGAAGAACTATGGCTACACCTTC. This sequence encodes CASSIRGGRLKNYGYTF.

This clone was picked up a small number of times. V gene TRBV7-6 combines with J gene TRBJ2-7; 8 bases match TRBD1. V trimming: 5 bases; J trimming: 3 bases; junction bases outside the gene matches: 3. There are 13 residues in the CDR3. Germline loops: CDR1 SGHVS, CDR2 FNYEAQ. Here the CDR3 DNA reads TGTGCCAGCAGCGTGGGACAGGACTACGAGCAGTACTTC. It is translated as CASSVGQDYEQYF. Full variable domain (outside the CDR3, taken from reference TRBV7-6 and TRBJ2-7): GAGVSQSPRYKVTKRGQDVALRCDPISGHVSLYWYRQALGQGPEFLTYFNYEAQQDKSGLPNDRFSAERPEGSISTLTIQRTEQRDSAMYRCASSVGQDYEQYFGPGTRLTVT.

The count of this clone is one. V and J are TRBV7-9 and TRBJ2-3, with TRBD2 identical over 8 bases. Trimming at V came to 0 bases and at J to 5 bases, leaving 7 bases not matched to a gene. The CDR3 length is 16 residues. CDR1 SEHNR and CDR2 FQNEAQ come from the germline V gene (reference sequence). The chain's CDR3 is CASSLAPGGAGDTQYF. The CDR3 nucleotides read TGTGCCAGCAGCTTAGCGCCGGGGGGGGCCGGAGATACGCAGTATTTT.

This clone was detected only a few times. The rearrangement links TRBV5-1 to TRBJ2-2, with 9 bases that match TRBD1. Germline V gives CDR1 SGHRS, CDR2 YFSETQ. The CDR3 sequence is 16 residues long. Trimming removed 4 bases from V and 0 bases from J; junction bases left unmatched: 4. The CDR3 sequence is CASSARQGANTGELFF. Written as DNA, the CDR3 is TGCGCCAGCAGCGCTAGACAGGGGGCGAACACCGGGGAGCTGTTTTTT.